These T cell receptor beta chains were read from a single sample in a study of post-analysis software for immune sequencing data. TCRdb recomputed calls from the PCR reads with MiXCR, one row per CDR3 protein. The profile shows 150,000 to 200,000 distinct CDR3 sequences, about 32% of them singletons. Material: blood. These receptors originate from a girl aged 5-17 years with multiple sclerosis. CDR3s include the opening cysteine and the closing phenylalanine or tryptophan. Each record gives: clone size, J gene, V gene, CDR3 protein. Part of the rows lack a size; the others show once, few, many or a class for expanded clones.

many | TRBJ2-5 | TRBV20-1 | CSPAATPSTAGETQYF
many | TRBJ2-1 | TRBV20-1 | CSAGRAGGYNEQFF
many | TRBJ2-1 | TRBV29-1 | CSVQGLAGVSYNEQFF
many | TRBJ2-1 | TRBV7-2 | CASRLTRREQFF
many | TRBJ2-7 | TRBV27 | CASSITPQGSYEQYF
- | TRBJ1-3 | TRBV7-2 | CASSLNRISGNTIYF
- | TRBJ1-4 | TRBV28 | CASSPGPGRHSEKLFF
many | TRBJ2-1 | TRBV20-1 | CSAREHPGEQFF
many | TRBJ2-6 | TRBV28 | CASRIPGANVLTF
few | TRBJ2-1 | TRBV4-1 | CASSHPRSPLTYNERFF
- | TRBJ2-7 | TRBV9 | CASSERGSSYNEQYF
- | TRBJ2-1 | TRBV20-1 | CSARSLSGSSYNEQFF
- | TRBJ2-3 | TRBV7-9 | CASSHPGTQGTDAQYF
- | TRBJ1-1 | TRBV7-9 | CASSLPAVRTEAFF
- | TRBJ1-5 | TRBV6-2/TRBV6-3 | CASSYSRAQSQHF
- | TRBJ1-2 | TRBV3-1 | CASSQVGGSSYGYTF
- | TRBJ1-2 | TRBV10-3 | CAISELGLGEGGYTF
- | TRBJ1-5 | TRBV5-6 | CASSFDGGQPQHF
many | TRBJ2-7 | TRBV13 | CASSIGTNEQYF
few | TRBJ2-5 | TRBV6-1 | CASSDWGTKETQYF
many | TRBJ2-5 | TRBV6-6 | CASSYSGSGETQYF
many | TRBJ2-1 | TRBV29-1 | CSSGDGYNEQFF
- | TRBJ1-1 | TRBV21-1 | CASSKSSRPTSGRGYDEQTEAFF
few | TRBJ2-7 | TRBV14 | CASSQLAGGGSYEQYF
many | - | TRBV12-3/TRBV12-4 | CASSGFEGEQYF